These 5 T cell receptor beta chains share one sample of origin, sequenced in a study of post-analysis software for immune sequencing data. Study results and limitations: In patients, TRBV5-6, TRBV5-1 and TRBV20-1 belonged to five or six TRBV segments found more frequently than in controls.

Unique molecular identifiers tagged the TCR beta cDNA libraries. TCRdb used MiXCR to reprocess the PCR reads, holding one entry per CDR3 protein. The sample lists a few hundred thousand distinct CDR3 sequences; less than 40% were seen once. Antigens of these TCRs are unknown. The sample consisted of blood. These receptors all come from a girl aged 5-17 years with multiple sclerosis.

The DNA for the CDR3 is TGTGCCAGTAGTCCACCCCCCGACAGGGCGAACACTGAAGCTTTCTTT. Its translation: CASSPPPDRANTEAFF. J is TRBJ1-1 and V is TRBV28, with 7 bases fitting TRBD1. The length of the CDR3 is 16 residues. Germline CDR1 MDHEN, CDR2 SYDVKM. V was pared by 9 bases and J by 1 base, with 14 bases of the junction left unmatched.

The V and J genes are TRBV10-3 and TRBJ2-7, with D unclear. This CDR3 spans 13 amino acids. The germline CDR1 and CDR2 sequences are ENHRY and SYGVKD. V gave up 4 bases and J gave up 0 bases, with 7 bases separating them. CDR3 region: CAISAPASYEQYF. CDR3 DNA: TGTGCCATCAGTGCCCCAGCCTCCTACGAGCAGTACTTC.

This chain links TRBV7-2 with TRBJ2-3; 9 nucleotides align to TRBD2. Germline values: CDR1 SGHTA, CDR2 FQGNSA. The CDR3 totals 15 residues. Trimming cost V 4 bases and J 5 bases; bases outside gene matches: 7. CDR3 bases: TGTGCCAGCAGCTATCAGCGGGGGGCCCTAGATACGCAGTATTTT. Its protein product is CASSYQRGALDTQYF.

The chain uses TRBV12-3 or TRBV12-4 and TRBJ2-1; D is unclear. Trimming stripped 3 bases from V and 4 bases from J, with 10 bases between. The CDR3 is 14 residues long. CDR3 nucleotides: TGTGCCAGCAGTTTCAACCTTCCTTACAATGAGCAGTTCTTC. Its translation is CASSFNLPYNEQFF.

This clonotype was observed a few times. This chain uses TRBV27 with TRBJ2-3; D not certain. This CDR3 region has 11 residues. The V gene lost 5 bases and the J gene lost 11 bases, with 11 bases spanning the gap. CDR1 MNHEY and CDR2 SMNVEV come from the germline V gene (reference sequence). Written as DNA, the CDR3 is TGTGCCAGCAGTGACGGGCCGTTGCAGTATTTT. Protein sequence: CASSDGPLQYF.